Listed below are T cell receptor beta chains from one sample, sequenced in a study of T cells in Graves' hyperthyroidism and ophthalmopathy. TCRdb re-called the multiplex PCR reads with MiXCR, one entry per CDR3 protein. The data show 490,000 or so distinct CDR3 sequences, just under 20% seen once. The sequenced sample was blood. The receptors originated from a middle-aged man with Graves' ophthalmopathy. Each CDR3 is given with its conserved first and last residue. A D gene is named only where the DNA matches it firmly. Size values are once, few and many counts, or a class for expanded clones, and some rows have none.

TRBV6-2/TRBV6-3,-,TRBJ2-3,many,TGTGCCAGCAGTTACGTTTGGGCAGATACGCAGTATTTT,CASSYVWADTQYF
TRBV12-3/TRBV12-4,TRBD1,TRBJ1-5,-,TGTGCCAGCGGAGCCGGGACAGGGCCTAATCAGCCCCAGCATTTT,CASGAGTGPNQPQHF
TRBV6-1,TRBD1,TRBJ1-3,few,TGTGCCAGCAGAACAGGGGTTGGAAACACCATATATTTT,CASRTGVGNTIYF
TRBV11-2,-,TRBJ1-1,many,TGTGCCAGCAGCCCCATGGGGGGGAGAGTCGCTTTCTTT,CASSPMGGRVAFF
TRBV7-9,-,TRBJ1-2,-,TGTGCCAGCAGCTTAGGGGGGGGGTCCCCCTATAGCTACGCCTTC,CASSLGGGSPYSYAF
TRBV20-1,TRBD1,TRBJ2-7,many,TGCAGTGCCCTTTGGGGACAGGGGGCCTACGAGCAGTACTTC,CSALWGQGAYEQYF
TRBV12-3/TRBV12-4,TRBD1,TRBJ1-1,-,TGTGCCAGCAGCATGACAGGGGACACTGAAGCTTTCTTT,CASSMTGDTEAFF
TRBV30,-,TRBJ2-7,many,TGTGCCTGGACGGACACCTACGAGCAGTACTTC,CAWTDTYEQYF
TRBV18,-,TRBJ1-1,-,TGTGCCAGCTCACCCAACATAGGGCGCGGGACTGAAGCTTTCTTT,CASSPNIGRGTEAFF
TRBV20-1,-,TRBJ2-3,-,TGCAGTGCTAGACCTTACATCACGGGGAATACGCAGTATTTT,CSARPYITGNTQYF
TRBV6-6,TRBD2,TRBJ2-3,few,TGTGCCAGCAGTTACACTAGCGGGGGCAGCACAGATACGCAGTATTTT,CASSYTSGGSTDTQYF
TRBV19,-,TRBJ1-2,-,TGTGCCAGTAGTATAAAACAGGGCCATTATGGCTACACCTTC,CASSIKQGHYGYTF
TRBV28,-,TRBJ1-3,few,TGTGCCAGCAGTTTCGTAAATGGAAACACCATATATTTT,CASSFVNGNTIYF
TRBV3-1,-,TRBJ1-5,-,TGTGCCGGCAGCCAAGGAGCGCAGGGGAGGGCCCAGCATTTT,CAGSQGAQGRAQHF
TRBV19,-,TRBJ2-2,few,TGTGCGAGCAAACTTATTTTAACCGGGGAGCTGTTTTTT,CASKLILTGELFF
TRBV5-1,-,TRBJ2-3,few,TGCGCCAGCAGCTTCAAGGGGCCTAACACAGATACGCAGTATTTT,CASSFKGPNTDTQYF
TRBV7-9,-,TRBJ2-5,few,TGTGCCAGCAGCTCCGCGATGTACCAAGAGACCCAGTACTTC,CASSSAMYQETQYF
TRBV2,TRBD2,TRBJ2-1,many,TGTGCCAGCAGGGAGCGGGATAGCTCCTACAATGAGCAGTTCTTC,CASRERDSSYNEQFF
TRBV30,-,TRBJ1-6,many,TGTGCCTGGAAAGGCCTCTCTAATTCACCCCTCCACTTT,CAWKGLSNSPLHF
TRBV12-5,TRBD1,TRBJ2-7,many,TGTGCTAGCTGGGGGGGGGACAGGGGCTACTACGAGCAGTACTTC,CASWGGDRGYYEQYF
TRBV20-1,-,TRBJ2-3,-,TGCAGTGCTAGAGATGTGAAGAGCACAGATACGCAGTATTTT,CSARDVKSTDTQYF
TRBV7-6,-,TRBJ2-5,many,TGTGCCAGCAGCGACCGGGTCTCCCAGTACTTC,CASSDRVSQYF
TRBV29-1,-,TRBJ2-5,once,TGCAGCGTTGTCTTGGTTCAAGAGACCCAGTACTTC,CSVVLVQETQYF